This TCR beta chain came from a study of beta chain features in type 1 diabetes. This CDR3 spans 20 amino acids. V was clipped by 2 bases and J by 3 bases; unmatched bases: 18. Germline loops: CDR1 SGHVS, CDR2 FQNEAQ. There are a few counts of this clone. Of the isolated RNA, all was reverse transcribed, and so the sequenced material was expressed TCRB transcripts. About 3.57 million reads, on average, came from each naive, central memory and regulatory T cell sample. Produced via immunoSEQ multiplex PCR; TCRdb's table is partial and in-frame only. The sample lists approximately 250,000 clones, about 9.3% occurring once.

Sequencing input: naive CD4+ T cells from blood. This sequence was found in a woman younger than 30 in good health. This chain uses TRBV7-8 with TRBJ1-5, with 8 positions matching TRBD1. Written as DNA, the CDR3 is TGTGCCAGCAGCTTATCCTCCCTTTTAAGTGGACAGGGACCCAATCAGCCCCAGCATTTT. It yields the protein CASSLSSLLSGQGPNQPQHF. Full variable domain (missing parts from reference TRBV7-8 and TRBJ1-5): GAGVSQSPRYKVAKRGQDVALRCDPISGHVSLFWYQQALGQGPEFLTYFQNEAQLDKSGLPSDRFFAERPEGSVSTLKIQRTQQEDSAVYLCASSLSSLLSGQGPNQPQHFGDGTRLSIL.